These T cell receptor beta chains were read from a single sample in a study of T-cell reconstitution after alpha-beta-depleted transplantation in children. TCRdb independently ran MiXCR on the PCR reads; one entry per CDR3 protein. The sample lists over 550,000 distinct CDR3 sequences; roughly a tenth were seen once. Sequenced here: PBMCs from the stem cell graft donor, sampled from the stem cell graft. The origin of the receptors is a human donor who donated a stem cell graft to a child with acute myeloid leukemia. Each CDR3 is given with its conserved first and last residue. D genes are given only for firm matches. Size values are once, few and many counts, or a class for expanded clones, and some rows have none.

V	D	J	size	DNA	CDR3
TRBV20-1	TRBD1	TRBJ2-7	-	TGCAGAGCTAGACGCGGGACAGGGGGTCCCGAGCAGTACTTC	CRARRGTGGPEQYF
TRBV29-1	TRBD1	TRBJ2-5	few	TGCAGCGTTGAAGTACCGGACAGGGGAGAGACCCAGTACTTC	CSVEVPDRGETQYF
TRBV6-2/TRBV6-3	TRBD1	TRBJ2-7	-	TGTGCCAGCAGTACAGCCGGGACAGGGCTGAGGGAGCAGTACTTC	CASSTAGTGLREQYF
TRBV4-3	TRBD2	TRBJ2-1	-	TGCGCCAGCAGCCCGGCCTGGCGGGGGGGGCTGCTTGAGCAGTTCTTC	CASSPAWRGGLLEQFF
TRBV4-2	-	TRBJ2-5	many	TGTGCCAGCAGCCTCGGGAGTGGTCAGAAGGAGACCCAGTACTTC	CASSLGSGQKETQYF
TRBV28	TRBD1	TRBJ1-1	many	TGTGCCAGCAGTTTGGGACAGAGGAACACTGAAGCTTTCTTT	CASSLGQRNTEAFF
TRBV20-1	TRBD2	TRBJ2-2	many	TGCAGTGCCAAAAGGGGGACTAGCGGGAGGCACGCCGGGGAGCTGTTTTTT	CSAKRGTSGRHAGELFF
TRBV20-1	TRBD2	TRBJ2-7	few	TGCAGTGCACCGAGCGGGAACAACGAGCAGTACTTC	CSAPSGNNEQYF
TRBV20-1	TRBD2	TRBJ2-7	-	TGCAGTGCTAGTGGGACTAGCGGGAGGGAGAGGGGCGAGCAGTACTTC	CSASGTSGRERGEQYF
TRBV7-9	-	TRBJ2-5	many	TGTGCCAGCAGCTTAGGGCACCGCGAGGAAGAGACCCAGTACTTC	CASSLGHREEETQYF
TRBV24-1	TRBD2	TRBJ2-2	-	TGTGCCACCAGTGATTTGGGACTAGCGGGAGACGGGGAGCTGTTTTTT	CATSDLGLAGDGELFF
TRBV6-1	-	TRBJ1-5	few	TGTGCCAGCAGTGAAAATGGACAAAGATATCAGCCCCAGCATTTT	CASSENGQRYQPQHF
TRBV4-2	TRBD2	TRBJ2-7	-	TGTGCCAGCAGCCAAGTCGGGACTACCTACGAGCAGTACTTC	CASSQVGTTYEQYF
TRBV28	TRBD1	TRBJ1-6	few	TGTGCCAGCAGACCCGGGACAGGCCCATCATCACCCCTCCACTTT	CASRPGTGPSSPLHF
TRBV5-1	-	TRBJ1-6	many	TGCGCCAGCAGCTTTCAACAGGTGTTTGATAATTCACCCCTCCACTTT	CASSFQQVFDNSPLHF